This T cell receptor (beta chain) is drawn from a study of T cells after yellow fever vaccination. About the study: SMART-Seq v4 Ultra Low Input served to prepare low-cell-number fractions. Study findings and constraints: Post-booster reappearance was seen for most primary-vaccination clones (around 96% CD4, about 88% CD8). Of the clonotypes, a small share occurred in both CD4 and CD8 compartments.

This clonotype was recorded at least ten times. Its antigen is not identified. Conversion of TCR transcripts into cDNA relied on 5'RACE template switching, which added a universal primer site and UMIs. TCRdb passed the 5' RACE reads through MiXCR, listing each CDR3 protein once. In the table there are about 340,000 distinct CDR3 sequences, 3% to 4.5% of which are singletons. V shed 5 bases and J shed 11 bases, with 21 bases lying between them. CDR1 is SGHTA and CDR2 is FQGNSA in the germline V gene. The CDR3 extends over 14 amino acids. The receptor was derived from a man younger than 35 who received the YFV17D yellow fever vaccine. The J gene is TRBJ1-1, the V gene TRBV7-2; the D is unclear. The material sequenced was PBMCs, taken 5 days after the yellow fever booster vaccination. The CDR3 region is CASSLQLDDPRAFF. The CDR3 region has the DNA TGTGCCAGCAGCCTACAGCTTGACGACCCTCGTGCTTTCTTT.